The 5 T cell receptor beta chains presented below share a single source sample, sequenced in a study of blood T cell repertoires in COVID-19. The protocol was immunoSEQ multiplex PCR, while the TCRdb copy is restricted to in-frame clones and leaves out a portion. The repertoire consists of 70,000 to 95,000 clones, with 89% occurring once and the leading ten covering around 2.9%. The source material was peripheral blood. Every receptor here comes from a man aged 50-59 years with COVID-19, enrolled during active disease.

V gene TRBV4-1 combines with J gene TRBJ1-1; D is possibly TRBD1 (5 bases). Trimming took off 1 base at V and 4 bases at J, with 13 bases between the two ends. Per germline, CDR1 MGHRA and CDR2 YSYEKL. There are 15 residues in the CDR3. The CDR3 here is CASSQGKGSGTEAFF. For the CDR3, the DNA is TGCGCCAGCAGCCAAGGAAAGGGGTCGGGCACTGAAGCTTTCTTT.

The V gene is TRBV5-1, the J gene TRBJ2-7, with TRBD2 matching 9 bases. The V gene's germline CDR1 is SGHRS and CDR2 YFSETQ. Losses at the gene ends were 3 bases for V and 3 bases for J; bases not matched to a gene: 16. The CDR3 spans 18 residues. CDR3 DNA: TGCGCCAGCAGCTCCCTCCTAGCGGGACAGACCGGAGGCTACGAGCAGTACTTC. Protein: CASSSLLAGQTGGYEQYF.

The chain couples TRBV7-9 to TRBJ1-1; D gene unclear. The CDR3 covers 15 residues. Trimming removed 4 bases from V and 1 base from J, with 13 bases in between. Per germline, CDR1 SEHNR and CDR2 FQNEAQ (reference sequence). CDR3 region: CASSSQIQTNTEAFF. DNA for the CDR3: TGTGCCAGCAGCTCACAAATTCAAACGAACACTGAAGCTTTCTTT.

The gene calls are TRBV3-1 (or the pseudogene TRBV3-2) and TRBJ2-1, with TRBD2 matching over 9 bases. The trim removed 2 bases at V and 6 bases at J, leaving 11 bases unmatched. There are 17 residues in the CDR3. The germline V gene encodes CDR1 LGHDT and CDR2 YNNKEL (reference sequence). This CDR3 is CASSQMVAGAKTNEQFF. The CDR3 DNA reads as TGTGCCAGCAGCCAAATGGTAGCGGGGGCGAAGACCAATGAGCAGTTCTTC.

The chain combines TRBV18 with TRBJ1-3; 8 bases are a match to TRBD1. Germline V gene data show CDR1 as KGHSH and CDR2 as LQKENI. V gave up 3 bases and J gave up 3 bases; unmatched junction bases: 1. This CDR3 spans 14 amino acids. CDR3 amino acids: CASSPGQGGNTIYF. The CDR3, as DNA: TGTGCCAGCTCACCCGGACAGGGTGGAAACACCATATATTTT.